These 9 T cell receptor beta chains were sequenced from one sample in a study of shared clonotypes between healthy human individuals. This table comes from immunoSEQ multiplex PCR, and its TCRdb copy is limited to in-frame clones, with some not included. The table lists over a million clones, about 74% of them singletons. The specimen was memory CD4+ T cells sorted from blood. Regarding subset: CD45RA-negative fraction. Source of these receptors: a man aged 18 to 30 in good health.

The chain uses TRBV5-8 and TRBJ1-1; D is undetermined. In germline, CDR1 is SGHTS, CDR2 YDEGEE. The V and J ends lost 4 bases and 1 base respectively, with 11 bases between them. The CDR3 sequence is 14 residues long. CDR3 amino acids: CASSPGWGNTEAFF. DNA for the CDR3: TGTGCCAGCAGCCCCGGGTGGGGGAACACTGAAGCTTTCTTT.

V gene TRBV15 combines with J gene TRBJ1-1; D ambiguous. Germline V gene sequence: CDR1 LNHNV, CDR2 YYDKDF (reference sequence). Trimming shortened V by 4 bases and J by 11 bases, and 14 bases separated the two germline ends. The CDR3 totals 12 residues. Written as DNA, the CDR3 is TGTGCCACCAGCATACGGACGGAGGAGGCTTTCTTT. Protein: CATSIRTEEAFF.

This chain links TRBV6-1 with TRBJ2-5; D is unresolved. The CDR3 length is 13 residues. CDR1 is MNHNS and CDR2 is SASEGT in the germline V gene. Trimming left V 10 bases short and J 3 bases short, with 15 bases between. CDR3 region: CATRWGPEETQYF. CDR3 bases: TGTGCCACTCGGTGGGGTCCCGAAGAGACCCAGTACTTC.

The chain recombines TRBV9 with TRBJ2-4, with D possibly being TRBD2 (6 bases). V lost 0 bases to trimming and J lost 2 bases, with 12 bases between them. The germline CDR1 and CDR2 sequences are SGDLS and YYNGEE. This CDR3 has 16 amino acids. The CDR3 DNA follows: TGTGCCAGCAGCGTAGATGGGGGGTTTACCAAAAACATTCAGTACTTC. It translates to CASSVDGGFTKNIQYF.

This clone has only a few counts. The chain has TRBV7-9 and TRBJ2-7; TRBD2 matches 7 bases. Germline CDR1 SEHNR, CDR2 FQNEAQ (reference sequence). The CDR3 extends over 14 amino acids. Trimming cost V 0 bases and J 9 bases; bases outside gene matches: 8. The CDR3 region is CASSLAEGGVRQYF. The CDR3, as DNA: TGTGCCAGCAGCTTAGCGGAGGGAGGGGTGAGGCAGTACTTC.

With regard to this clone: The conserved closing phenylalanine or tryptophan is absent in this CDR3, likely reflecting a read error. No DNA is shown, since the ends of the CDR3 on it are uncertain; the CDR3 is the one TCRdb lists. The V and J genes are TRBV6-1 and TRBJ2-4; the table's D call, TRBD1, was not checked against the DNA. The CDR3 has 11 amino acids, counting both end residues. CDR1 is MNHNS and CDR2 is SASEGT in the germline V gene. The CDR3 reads CASSLGTLVIL.

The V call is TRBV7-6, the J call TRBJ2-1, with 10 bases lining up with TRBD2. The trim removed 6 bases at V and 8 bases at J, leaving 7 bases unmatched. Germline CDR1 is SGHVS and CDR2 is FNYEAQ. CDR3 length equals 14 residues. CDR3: CASSLGLAGDEQFF. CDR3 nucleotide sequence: TGTGCCAGCAGTCTGGGGCTAGCGGGAGATGAGCAGTTCTTC.

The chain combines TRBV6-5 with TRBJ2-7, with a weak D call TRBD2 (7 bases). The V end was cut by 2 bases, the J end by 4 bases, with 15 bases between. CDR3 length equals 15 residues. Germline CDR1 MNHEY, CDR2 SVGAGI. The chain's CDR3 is CASSYGGGSGYEQYF. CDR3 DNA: TGTGCCAGCAGTTACGGGGGGGGCTCAGGATACGAGCAGTACTTC.

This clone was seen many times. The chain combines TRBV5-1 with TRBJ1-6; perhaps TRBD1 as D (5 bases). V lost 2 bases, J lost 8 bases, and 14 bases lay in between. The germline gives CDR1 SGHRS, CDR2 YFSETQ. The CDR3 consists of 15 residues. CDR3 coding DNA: TGCGCCAGCAGCTTACAGGACTCCAGGCATTCACCCCTCCACTTT. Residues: CASSLQDSRHSPLHF. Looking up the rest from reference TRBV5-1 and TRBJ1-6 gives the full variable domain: KAGVTQTPRYLIKTRGQQVTLSCSPISGHRSVSWYQQTPGQGLQFLFEYFSETQRNKGNFPGRFSGRQFSNSRSEMNVSTLELGDSALYLCASSLQDSRHSPLHFGNGTRLTVT.